The text below deals with one T cell receptor beta chain. Its target is unknown. Deletions cut 7 bases from V and 7 bases from J, with 14 bases between. The CDR3 contains 12 residues. In germline, CDR1 is MDHEN, CDR2 SYDVKM. The data originate from a study of T cell responses to AZD1222 COVID-19 vaccine. Overall study findings and caveats: Among spike-specific TCRs, nearly half reportedly target unmutated variant regions.

Sequenced by immunoSEQ multiplex PCR; TCRdb stores in-frame clones only, minus some. This sample yields 90,000 to 140,000 clones, of which 88% are seen a single time; about 9.3% belongs to the top ten. The V and J genes are TRBV28 and TRBJ2-7; unclear D gene. The sequence came from an adult in good health. The sample was peripheral blood, taken on day 0 of AZD1222 vaccination. The CDR3 protein is CASKSSLGEQYF. The CDR3 nucleotides read TGTGCCAGCAAGTCCTCCCTGGGTGAGCAGTACTTC.